These 7 T cell receptor beta chains share one sample of origin, sequenced in a study of T cell changes during pregnancy in multiple sclerosis. Sequencing used immunoSEQ multiplex PCR; TCRdb keeps in-frame clones, though not all of them. Of approximately 40,000 clones in the sample, 96% were seen once. Sample: peripheral blood, taken in the second trimester of pregnancy. Source of these receptors: a female donor with multiple sclerosis, enrolled in a pregnancy study.

This chain connects TRBV7-9 to TRBJ2-7; perhaps TRBD2 as D (7 bases). V was trimmed by 5 bases and J by 1 base, leaving 18 bases between them. The germline V gene has CDR1 SEHNR and CDR2 FQNEAQ (reference sequence). The CDR3 runs 16 residues. The CDR3 sequence: CASSPVGGQGSYEQYF. In DNA, the CDR3 is TGTGCCAGCAGCCCAGTCGGGGGGCAGGGATCCTACGAGCAGTACTTC.

V gene TRBV15 combines with J gene TRBJ2-7, with D possibly matching TRBD1 (6 bases). CDR1 and CDR2 from the germline V gene are LNHNV and YYDKDF (reference sequence). The CDR3 loop spans 14 amino acids. Trimming left V 5 bases short and J 6 bases short, with 17 bases between. The CDR3 sequence is CATSQRKTGSEQYF. For the CDR3, the DNA is TGTGCCACCAGCCAGAGGAAAACAGGGAGCGAGCAGTACTTC.

This clone was observed a handful of times. The chain uses TRBV2 and TRBJ1-4; TRBD1 matches 8 bases. Germline CDR1 is SNHLY and CDR2 is FYNNEI. CDR3 size: 19 residues. V was pared by 4 bases and J by 5 bases, with 18 bases of the junction left unmatched. Here the CDR3 DNA reads TGTGCCAGCAGTGTTAATAGGGCTGAAGCAGGGGGCTTGAATGAAAAACTGTTTTTT. Protein sequence: CASSVNRAEAGGLNEKLFF.

This rearrangement joins TRBV7-2 to TRBJ1-3; D is unclear. The CDR3 runs to 15 residues. V gave up 3 bases and J gave up 0 bases, with 9 bases separating them. Germline-derived CDR1 and CDR2 are SGHTA and FQGNSA. CDR3 region: CASSFQATSGNTIYF. CDR3 DNA: TGTGCCAGCAGCTTCCAGGCAACCTCTGGAAACACCATATATTTT.

The chain has TRBV2 and TRBJ1-1, with 7 bases lining up with TRBD1. The CDR3 is 14 amino acids. V dropped 5 bases and J dropped 1; count of bases not matched to a gene: 4. Germline V gene sequence: CDR1 SNHLY, CDR2 FYNNEI. CDR3: CASSRQGRNTEAFF. In DNA, the CDR3 is TGTGCCAGCAGTCGACAGGGAAGGAACACTGAAGCTTTCTTT.

The chain combines TRBV19 with TRBJ2-1; TRBD2 might be the D (5 bases). Trimming removed 6 bases at V and 2 bases at J, with 14 bases between. Per the germline V gene, CDR1 is LNHDA and CDR2 is SQIVND (reference sequence). The CDR3 sequence is 15 residues long. In nucleotides, the CDR3 is TGTGCCAGTAGAAAAGCGGACTTAGCCTACAATGAGCAGTTCTTC. Translation: CASRKADLAYNEQFF.

The chain has TRBV7-9 and TRBJ1-1; no definite D call. The CDR3 extends over 13 amino acids. Trimming took 0 bases from V and 5 from J, leaving 7 bases between them. Per germline, CDR1 SEHNR and CDR2 FQNEAQ (reference sequence). This chain's CDR3 is CASSLAEITEAFF. CDR3 DNA sequence: TGTGCCAGCAGCTTAGCGGAGATTACTGAAGCTTTCTTT.